The following is a TCR beta chain sequence with its context. Antigen specificity is unknown. This sample was taken from a study of cytomegalovirus exposure and HLA in healthy donors. Notes on the study in general: What was likely a sequencing artifact was a cluster of highly shared sequence variants. Immune exposure was documented only through CMV serostatus. In a later analysis, donors in an Asian-associated ancestry cluster reportedly had fewer N-insertions in productive TCRs than the cohort mean. Researchers reported in a later analysis that a missense DCLRE1C variant was tied to TCR beta V- and J-gene trimming.

With 60 Vbeta and 13 Jbeta primers, the PCR was carried out. Only in-frame clones appear in the TCRdb table, and some are missing; sequencing was by immunoSEQ multiplex PCR. The table has some 150,000 clones, around 73% seen once. Germline V gene data show CDR1 as PRHDT and CDR2 as FYEKMQ (reference sequence). The CDR3 sequence is 13 residues long. Trimming at V came to 7 bases and at J to 2 bases, leaving 1 base not matched to a gene. Sequenced material: PBMCs. This sequence joins TRBV13 and TRBJ2-3; 9 bases line up with TRBD2. The sequence came from a male donor in good health and CMV-seronegative. The CDR3 here is CASTSGVTDTQYF. CDR3 DNA: TGTGCCAGCACTAGCGGGGTCACAGATACGCAGTATTTT.